Shown below are 27 T cell receptor beta chains from a single sample sequenced in a study of blood T cell repertoires in COVID-19. Assay: immunoSEQ multiplex PCR; the TCRdb copy retains only in-frame clones and omits some. This table holds fewer than 350,000 clones, around 87% found once. What was sequenced was peripheral blood. Receptors were obtained from a woman in her forties or fifties who had recovered from COVID-19.

V is TRBV5-4 and J is TRBJ1-4, with TRBD1 identical over 7 bases. Losses at the gene ends were 4 bases for V and 5 bases for J; bases not matched to a gene: 8. Germline V CDR1 and CDR2: SGHNT, YYREEE (reference sequence). CDR3 length: 15 residues. The CDR3 is CASSLPGTENEKLFF. For the CDR3, the DNA is TGTGCCAGCAGCCTACCCGGGACAGAAAATGAAAAACTGTTTTTT.

The rearrangement uses TRBV4-1 and TRBJ1-1, with a tentative D call TRBD1 (6 bases). V lost 0 bases and J lost 5, with 7 bases in between. Germline V gene lookup returns CDR1 MGHRA and CDR2 YSYEKL. This CDR3 comprises 13 residues. The CDR3 reads CASSQDGQTEAFF. The CDR3, as DNA: TGCGCCAGCAGCCAAGACGGACAGACTGAAGCTTTCTTT.

CDR3 protein: CASRGLATDTQYF. The CDR3, as DNA: TGTGCCAGCAGGGGACTAGCCACAGATACGCAGTATTTT. This chain uses TRBV5-6 with TRBJ2-3; 9 nucleotides line up with TRBD2. Germline values: CDR1 SGHDT, CDR2 YYEEEE. Trimming cost V 5 bases and J 2 bases; bases outside gene matches: 0. The CDR3 covers 13 residues.

V usage is TRBV3-1 (or the pseudogene TRBV3-2) and J usage is TRBJ2-2, with D tentatively TRBD1 (6 bases). Germline V lookup: CDR1 LGHDT, CDR2 YNNKEL (reference sequence). The CDR3 is 17 amino acids. V shed 0 bases and J shed 7 bases, with 18 bases lying between them. CDR3 amino acids: CASSQDPEGEMGGELFF. CDR3 nucleotides: TGTGCCAGCAGCCAAGACCCCGAGGGGGAAATGGGCGGGGAGCTGTTTTTT.

CDR3 residues: CAISGTHSTDTQYF. The CDR3 DNA is TGTGCCATCAGTGGAACACACAGCACAGATACGCAGTATTTT. The chain uses TRBV10-3 and TRBJ2-3; D is uncertain. The V end was cut by 4 bases, the J end by 0 bases, with 8 bases between. Germline V gene data show CDR1 as ENHRY and CDR2 as SYGVKD. The CDR3 length is 14 residues.

CDR3 amino acids: CASSPEGYQPQHF. The CDR3 region has the DNA TGTGCCAGCTCACCAGAGGGATACCAGCCCCAGCATTTT. The chain combines TRBV18 with TRBJ1-5; no definite D call. This CDR3 is built from 13 residues. Germline V gene lookup returns CDR1 KGHSH and CDR2 LQKENI. Trimming pared 2 bases from V and 7 bases from J, leaving 9 bases between.

V is TRBV28 and J is TRBJ2-2, with 7 bases aligning to TRBD1. V lost 5 bases, J lost 4 bases, and 10 bases stayed unmatched. Germline V gene lookup returns CDR1 MDHEN and CDR2 SYDVKM. This CDR3 contains 16 residues. CDR3 amino acids: CASSPSTGLSTGELFF. The CDR3 DNA is TGTGCCAGCAGTCCATCGACAGGGTTGAGCACCGGGGAGCTGTTTTTT.

V is TRBV15 and J is TRBJ2-1; D is perhaps TRBD1 (6 bases). Germline CDR1 is LNHNV and CDR2 is YYDKDF (reference sequence). V was shortened by 0 bases and J by 2 bases, with 14 bases between the two germline ends. CDR3 length: 17 amino acids. The CDR3 region has the DNA TGTGCCACCAGCAGAGATTCGCTGGGGGCTCCCTACAATGAGCAGTTCTTC. This encodes CATSRDSLGAPYNEQFF.

V gene TRBV18 combines with J gene TRBJ2-3; 7 nucleotides line up with TRBD1. Germline V gives CDR1 KGHSH, CDR2 LQKENI. The CDR3 runs 13 residues. V was pared by 7 bases and J by 7 bases, with 8 bases of the junction left unmatched. CDR3 region: CASCPGQFYTQYF. CDR3 DNA sequence: TGTGCCAGCTGCCCGGGACAGTTCTATACGCAGTATTTT.

V is TRBV19 and J is TRBJ1-5; 7 nucleotides agree with TRBD1. The CDR3 totals 14 residues. After removal of 6 bases from V and 6 bases from J, the junction contained 8 bases not matched to a gene. Germline assignment: CDR1 LNHDA and CDR2 SQIVND (reference sequence). CDR3: CASRFGGGGQPQHF. The CDR3 nucleotides are TGTGCCAGTAGATTTGGAGGGGGCGGTCAGCCCCAGCATTTT.

V gene TRBV7-2 combines with J gene TRBJ2-7; 8 bases map to TRBD2. CDR1 and CDR2 (germline): SGHTA, FQGNSA. V lost 5 bases and J lost 0; bases outside the gene matches: 9. The CDR3 covers 16 residues. The CDR3 DNA reads as TGTGCCAGCAGCCTGGGAGTAGCGGGGAACTCCTACGAGCAGTACTTC. It codes for CASSLGVAGNSYEQYF.

J is TRBJ1-5 and V is TRBV11-3, with D possibly being TRBD1 (6 bases). There are 19 residues in the CDR3. Trimming left V 5 bases short and J 0 bases short, with 23 bases between. Germline lookup yields CDR1 SGHNT and CDR2 YENEEA. The CDR3 spells CASSHSTGIRVHSNQPQHF. As DNA, the CDR3 is TGTGCCAGCAGCCACAGTACAGGGATTAGGGTCCATAGCAATCAGCCCCAGCATTTT.

The count of this clone is one. The rearrangement joins TRBV30 to TRBJ2-5; a weak D match, TRBD1 (5 bases). The CDR3 spans 15 residues. Germline lookup yields CDR1 GTSNPN and CDR2 SVGIG (reference sequence). V was clipped by 2 bases and J by 1 base, with 14 bases between them. The CDR3 region is CAWSRFDSSQETQYF. The DNA for the CDR3 is TGTGCCTGGAGTCGCTTCGACAGTTCCCAAGAGACCCAGTACTTC.

This clone was observed once. The chain is built from TRBV28 and TRBJ2-4, with D tentatively TRBD1 (5 bases). Germline lookup yields CDR1 MDHEN and CDR2 SYDVKM. The CDR3 has 12 amino acids. Trimming left V 4 bases short and J 9 bases short, with 10 bases between. The CDR3 sequence: CASSSGWGIQYF. Written as DNA, the CDR3 is TGTGCCAGCAGTTCAGGGTGGGGCATTCAGTACTTC.

This clone came up once. The chain recombines TRBV5-1 with TRBJ2-7; D unclear. Trimming removed 2 bases from V and 0 bases from J, with 6 bases in between. Looked up from germline, CDR1 is SGHRS and CDR2 is YFSETQ. The CDR3 totals 13 residues. In DNA, the CDR3 is TGCGCCAGCAGCTTTTACAGCTCCTACGAGCAGTACTTC. Protein sequence: CASSFYSSYEQYF.

This chain joins TRBV12-5 and TRBJ1-5; 9 nucleotides align to TRBD1. The V and J ends lost 5 bases and 4 bases, in that order; junction bases with no gene match: 3. The length of the CDR3 is 14 residues. Germline V gene data show CDR1 as LGHNT and CDR2 as FRNRAP. For the CDR3, the DNA is TGTGCTAGTGGTACAGGGGGCGGGAATCAGCCCCAGCATTTT. It translates to CASGTGGGNQPQHF.

V and J are TRBV5-4 and TRBJ2-1; 8 bases map to TRBD2. Per the germline V gene, CDR1 is SGHNT and CDR2 is YYREEE (reference sequence). The CDR3 consists of 15 residues. After removal of 1 base from V and 6 bases from J, the junction contained 6 bases not matched to a gene. In DNA, the CDR3 is TGTGCCAGCAGCTTGACTAGCGGAGTGGGCAATGAGCAGTTCTTC. Translating it yields CASSLTSGVGNEQFF.

This chain uses TRBV6-5 with TRBJ2-5, with D perhaps TRBD1 (6 bases). Germline lookup yields CDR1 MNHEY and CDR2 SVGAGI. The CDR3 covers 11 residues. V was shortened by 6 bases and J by 7 bases, with 9 bases between the two germline ends. The DNA of the CDR3 is TGTGCCAGCAGACTCAGGGGGACCCAGTACTTC. Protein: CASRLRGTQYF.

This clone was detected once. The chain uses TRBV12-5 and TRBJ1-1; 9 bases are a match to TRBD1. V gave up 7 bases and J gave up 6 bases; unmatched junction bases: 9. Per germline, CDR1 LGHNT and CDR2 FRNRAP. This CDR3 comprises 14 residues. In nucleotides, the CDR3 is TGTGCTAGTGCCCCGGACAGGGGACCCCCTGAAGCTTTCTTT. This encodes CASAPDRGPPEAFF. Looking up the rest from reference TRBV12-5 and TRBJ1-1 gives the full variable domain: DARVTQTPRHKVTEMGQEVTMRCQPILGHNTVFWYRQTMMQGLELLAYFRNRAPLDDSGMPKDRFSAEMPDATLATLKIQPSEPRDSAVYFCASAPDRGPPEAFFGQGTRLTVV.

The chain combines TRBV7-9 with TRBJ1-4, with TRBD1 identical over 10 bases. V was pared by 3 bases and J by 4 bases, with 2 bases of the junction left unmatched. This CDR3 has 15 residues. Per the germline V gene, CDR1 is SEHNR and CDR2 is FQNEAQ (reference sequence). CDR3 sequence: CASSFGDRGNEKLFF. CDR3 sequence (DNA): TGTGCCAGCAGCTTCGGGGACAGGGGTAATGAAAAACTGTTTTTT. Together with reference TRBV7-9 and TRBJ1-4, the CDR3 gives the full variable domain: DTGVSQNPRHKITKRGQNVTFRCDPISEHNRLYWYRQTLGQGPEFLTYFQNEAQLEKSRLLSDRFSAERPKGSFSTLEIQRTEQGDSAMYLCASSFGDRGNEKLFFGSGTQLSVL.

This chain links TRBV5-4 with TRBJ2-1; D uncertain. Germline CDR1 SGHNT, CDR2 YYREEE (reference sequence). V lost 3 bases to trimming and J lost 6 bases, with 10 bases between them. This CDR3 spans 13 amino acids. The CDR3 region is CASSSGDPNEQFF. Here the CDR3 DNA reads TGTGCCAGCAGCTCCGGAGACCCCAATGAGCAGTTCTTC.

This clone was observed a few times. The chain employs TRBV19 and TRBJ2-1; 8 nucleotides align to TRBD1. The ends lost 10 bases at V and 0 bases at J; junction bases unmatched: 2. CDR1 and CDR2 from the germline V gene are LNHDA and SQIVND (reference sequence). The CDR3 contains 13 residues. In nucleotides, the CDR3 is TGTGCCACTACAGGGGGCTCCTACAATGAGCAGTTCTTC. Translation gives CATTGGSYNEQFF.

This chain joins TRBV5-4 and TRBJ2-5, with 7 nucleotides matching TRBD2. V gave up 5 bases and J gave up 7 bases; unmatched junction bases: 8. The CDR3 is made up of 13 amino acids. The germline CDR1 and CDR2 sequences are SGHNT and YYREEE (reference sequence). DNA of the CDR3: TGTGCCAGCAGACCAACTAGCGTCGGGACCCAGTACTTC. It yields the protein CASRPTSVGTQYF. Variable domain in full (rest from reference TRBV5-4 and TRBJ2-5): ETGVTQSPTHLIKTRGQQVTLRCSSQSGHNTVSWYQQALGQGPQFIFQYYREEENGRGNFPPRFSGLQFPNYSSELNVNALELDDSALYLCASRPTSVGTQYFGPGTRLLVL.

This clone was counted a few times. This chain joins TRBV11-2 and TRBJ1-4, with D possibly TRBD1 on 5 matching bases. The V gene lost 5 bases and the J gene lost 2 bases, with 12 bases spanning the gap. The CDR3 totals 15 residues. From germline, CDR1 is SGHAT and CDR2 FQNNGV. The CDR3 is CASSPAGGTNEKLFF. CDR3 nucleotide sequence: TGTGCCAGCAGCCCGGCGGGGGGTACTAATGAAAAACTGTTTTTT.

On this clone itself: This same CDR3 is encoded by further DNA sequences in the sample. Here the CDR3 reads CAWSVRWGAEAFF. Written as DNA, the CDR3 is TGTGCCTGGAGTGTAAGGTGGGGGGCTGAAGCTTTCTTT. The chain employs TRBV30 and TRBJ1-1, with D perhaps TRBD1 (5 bases). This CDR3 has 13 residues. Germline V CDR1 and CDR2: GTSNPN, SVGIG (reference sequence). V was cut by 0 bases and J by 6 bases, with 11 bases left in between.

The chain employs TRBV28 and TRBJ2-7; TRBD2 matches at 8 bases. The CDR3 totals 12 residues. CDR1 MDHEN and CDR2 SYDVKM come from the germline V gene. The V gene end was trimmed by 1 base and the J gene end by 7 bases; junction bases not matched to a gene: 0. In nucleotides, the CDR3 is TGTGCCAGCAGTTTATCGGGGGGGGAGCAGTACTTC. It translates to CASSLSGGEQYF.

The V gene is TRBV3-1 (or the pseudogene TRBV3-2), the J gene TRBJ2-5, with 11 bases lining up with TRBD2. Germline CDR1 reads LGHDT; CDR2 reads YNNKEL (reference sequence). With V trimmed by 4 bases and J by 5 bases, 6 bases remained unmatched. The CDR3 contains 15 residues. The CDR3 spells CASSPLAGVGETQYF. The CDR3 DNA is TGTGCCAGCAGCCCACTAGCGGGGGTGGGGGAGACCCAGTACTTC.